The 14 T cell receptor beta chains below were found in one sample sequenced in a study of blood T cells in healthy people across ages. Primed by a sample-barcoded 5' primer and a J-beta primer mix, a second PCR proceeded for about 7 to 11 cycles. Using its own MiXCR run on the 5' RACE reads, TCRdb lists one record per CDR3 protein. Of 550,000 to 700,000 distinct CDR3 sequences in the sample, 25% to 30% are singletons; the top ten hold approximately 17%. Sequenced sample: blood. These receptors all stem from a woman aged 70-85 years in good health.

This clonotype has only one observation. The V gene is TRBV20-1, the J gene TRBJ1-4; 9 nucleotides align to TRBD1. The CDR3 runs to 13 residues. CDR1 DFQATT and CDR2 SNEGSKA come from the germline V gene (reference sequence). The CDR3 region has the DNA TGCAGCCTAACAGGGGGCTCAGGAGAAAAACTGTTTTTT. It specifies CSLTGGSGEKLFF.

J is TRBJ2-5 and V is TRBV20-1; D may be TRBD1 (6 bases). The CDR3 has 15 residues. Per germline, CDR1 DFQATT and CDR2 SNEGSKA (reference sequence). V lost 0 bases, J lost 7 bases, and 18 bases lay in between. The CDR3 nucleotides are TGCAGTGCTAGAGATGGGGGCGCCCCGATTGGGACCCAGTACTTC. Protein product: CSARDGGAPIGTQYF.

This chain links TRBV2 with TRBJ1-2, with TRBD1 matching over 8 bases. Germline lookup yields CDR1 SNHLY and CDR2 FYNNEI. V shed 4 bases, J shed 4 bases, and the junction held 5 bases outside the gene matches. This CDR3 is built from 14 residues. The DNA of the CDR3 is TGTGCCAGCAGTGCCGCGACAGGGGCCTATGGCTACACCTTC. Translation gives CASSAATGAYGYTF.

V is TRBV5-1 and J is TRBJ2-7; D may match TRBD1 or TRBD2 (6 bases each). This CDR3 is built from 13 residues. Germline CDR1 SGHRS, CDR2 YFSETQ. V lost 4 bases, J lost 5 bases, and 13 bases lay in between. The CDR3 region has the DNA TGCGCCAGCAGCATTACGGGGGACAACGAGCAGTACTTC. This sequence encodes CASSITGDNEQYF.

This sequence joins TRBV9 and TRBJ1-2; 7 bases are a match to TRBD1. Trimming removed 5 bases from V and 6 bases from J; junction bases left unmatched: 4. The CDR3 sequence is 12 residues long. Germline CDR1 reads SGDLS; CDR2 reads YYNGEE. The CDR3 region is CASSRTGNGYTF. The CDR3 DNA reads TGTGCCAGCAGTAGGACAGGAAATGGCTACACCTTC.

This chain connects TRBV7-2 to TRBJ1-2; TRBD1 might be the D (5 bases). The CDR3 sequence is 15 residues long. V was shortened by 2 bases and J by 8 bases, with 18 bases between the two germline ends. CDR1 is SGHTA, CDR2 FQGNSA, per germline. CDR3 sequence: CASSLIPGTSEGYTF. CDR3 coding DNA: TGTGCCAGCAGCTTAATTCCCGGGACCTCGGAGGGCTACACCTTC.

V is TRBV7-6 and J is TRBJ1-4; maybe TRBD1 (6 bases). The V end lost 2 bases, the J end lost 2 bases, and 15 bases lay between the germline ends. The CDR3 loop spans 17 amino acids. Germline loops: CDR1 SGHVS, CDR2 FNYEAQ. The chain's CDR3 is CASSLIRQARTNEKLFF. CDR3 nucleotides: TGTGCCAGCAGCTTAATAAGACAGGCCAGGACTAATGAAAAACTGTTTTTT.

This clonotype was seen only a few times. At one of its ends the junction is not consistent with the germline gene, which may arise from a read error. V usage is TRBV20-1 and J usage is TRBJ2-7; 11 bases map to TRBD2. In germline, CDR1 is DFQATT, CDR2 SNEGSKA (reference sequence). The CDR3 has 18 amino acids. Written as DNA, the CDR3 is TGCAGTGCTGCCCTAGGGCCTAGCGGGGGGACGAGAGCTTACGAGCGGTACTTC. Translating it yields CSAALGPSGGTRAYERYF.

This clonotype came up many times. The J gene is TRBJ2-5, the V gene TRBV4-3, with TRBD1 matching over 8 bases. The trim removed 3 bases at V and 4 bases at J, leaving 10 bases unmatched. Germline lookup yields CDR1 LGHNA and CDR2 YSLEER. The CDR3 sequence is 16 residues long. The CDR3 bases are TGCGCCAGCAGCCAGTCTTTCGGACAGGGAAGAGAGACCCAGTACTTC. As protein: CASSQSFGQGRETQYF.

J is TRBJ2-7 and V is TRBV12-3 or TRBV12-4; D gene ambiguous. The V and J ends lost 2 bases and 7 bases respectively, with 9 bases between them. CDR3 length: 12 amino acids. CDR3 amino acids: CASSLYSWEQYF. The CDR3 nucleotides are TGTGCCAGCAGTTTATACAGTTGGGAGCAGTACTTC.

This clonotype came up a few times. The rearrangement joins TRBV20-1 to TRBJ1-4; 8 bases align to TRBD1. There are 14 residues in the CDR3. Germline assignment: CDR1 DFQATT and CDR2 SNEGSKA (reference sequence). V lost 2 bases, J lost 5 bases, and 4 bases stayed unmatched. CDR3 DNA: TGCAGTGCTAGAACAGGGGGATCAAATGAAAAACTGTTTTTT. It yields the protein CSARTGGSNEKLFF.

CDR3 DNA sequence: TGTGCCAGCAGCTCACTAGCGCTGGAGCAGTTCTTC. Its translation is CASSSLALEQFF. The rearrangement uses TRBV7-9 and TRBJ2-1; 7 positions match TRBD2. CDR1 is SEHNR and CDR2 is FQNEAQ in the germline V gene (reference sequence). The CDR3 has 12 amino acids. The V gene end was trimmed by 4 bases and the J gene end by 10 bases; junction bases not matched to a gene: 4.

This clonotype was observed a handful of times. This chain links TRBV6-2 or TRBV6-3 with TRBJ1-4; D gene uncertain. CDR1 is MNHEY, CDR2 SVGEGT, per germline. There are 14 residues in the CDR3. The V end lost 5 bases, the J end lost 8 bases, and 15 bases lay between the germline ends. The CDR3 sequence: CASSRTERGEKLFF. CDR3 in DNA: TGTGCCAGCAGTCGCACCGAACGCGGGGAAAAACTGTTTTTT.

V gene TRBV5-1 combines with J gene TRBJ2-2; TRBD1 agrees at 8 bases. The length of the CDR3 is 14 residues. V dropped 4 bases and J dropped 5; count of bases not matched to a gene: 4. Germline CDR1 is SGHRS and CDR2 is YFSETQ. CDR3 sequence reads: CASSNDRGTGELFF. The DNA for the CDR3 is TGCGCCAGCAGCAACGACAGGGGAACCGGGGAGCTGTTTTTT.